The TCR beta chain under discussion was sequenced for a study of human T cells and chemical hapten exposure (dated by TCRdb to the early 2020s). Some background on the complete study: For sensitization, 2% DPC in acetone was applied to an approximately 2 cm by approximately 2 cm area of upper inner arm skin. Blood was sampled from patients pre-sensitization (week 0) and at 2, 6 and about 24 weeks after DPC sensitization. The libraries were sequenced as a pool, and the TCR yield per sample differed mostly because of small variations in library volumes within the pool. This study followed changes in the peripheral blood TCR repertoire in vivo during primary and secondary sensitization of alopecia patients to the hapten diphenylcyclopropenone (DPC). Patch testing was done on the upper back using Finn chambers containing 0.01% DPC, and results were scored after 6 days according to International Contact Dermatitis Research Group standards. Patients additionally received weekly therapeutic DPC doses to the scalp throughout the approximately 24-week study period. Blood for TCR sequencing was provided by twenty-nine alopecia patients at one to four time points (pre-sensitization, 2, 6 and 24 weeks). Most of the patients in the cohort were female, and the cohort covered alopecia areata with under or over 50% scalp involvement, alopecia totalis and alopecia universalis.

Read against the paper, the sample's time point label means: patch test 2, 6 weeks after DPC sensitization. In the paper's terms, the treatment or condition label means: therapeutic diphenylcyclopropenone sensitization with weekly scalp DPC. At every patch-test visit, the blood draw took place before the patch test was put on. To be eligible, patients had to be aged 18 to 70, diagnosed with alopecia and judged suitable for DPC therapy, while pregnant patients were excluded. Total RNA was extracted from unfractionated whole blood collected in Tempus Blood RNA tubes. To prepare the library, RACE was applied. This sample was sequenced with a NextSeq 500. During library preparation, unique molecular identifiers were attached to individual cDNA molecules so that TCRs could be counted in a quantitative, reproducible way. From each blood RNA sample, both TCR alpha and TCR beta chains were sequenced. The paper's data handling went like this. The median number of TCRs per sample was approximately 96,000, ranging from 23,224 to 690,600. V, J and CDR3 annotation of the TCR reads was carried out using the Decombinator software suite. For the PS versus PT1 abundance plots, all samples were subsampled to the same number of TCRs (28,000). Expanded TCRs were defined as absent before sensitization and observed at least eight times at the 2-week time point. TCRdb reran the public reads through fastp at Q25 and MiXCR, keeping productive beta chains. Rows are combined by CDR3 protein, so each entry shows the most common genes and DNA. Clone size and V and J calls follow TCRdb, not the original study. The sample has around 50,000 distinct CDR3 sequences on record, 9.5% to 10% of them singletons. The ten biggest clones cover around 1.6% of the sample.

In its sample, this clonotype was seen a few times. Its antigen is currently not known. No much larger clonotype is one base removed from it; base qualities were not supplied. The full study reports these points: The number of PT1 expanded TCRs positively correlated with patch test score, significant at thresholds 8, 16 and 32 but not 4. Because all patients had alopecia, a presumed autoimmune disease, the immune response of the patients might differ from that of healthy individuals. Compared with pre-sensitization or healthy control sets, expanded TCRs formed significantly more large CDR3 similarity clusters, which is consistent with antigen-driven responses. Repeated subsampling changed both the strength of the expansion versus patch-test correlation and the threshold at which the correlation became significant. DPC sensitization did not change how many TCRs were above 1 in 1000 frequency, and no evidence was found of alterations in global repertoire structure.

Source: whole blood, taken in connection with sensitization to the hapten diphenylcyclopropenone (DPC). The sequence was collected from a woman in her 50s with alopecia areata. Some clones in this sample may be carry-over from other donors' samples.

CDR3 protein: CSASPRGIDYEQYF. At the DNA level, the sequence is TGCAGTGCTAGCCCGCGCGGGATTGACTACGAGCAGTACTTC. The chain was built from TRBV20-1 and TRBJ2-7; the D region possibly corresponds to TRBD2 (6 bases align). Including cysteine and phenylalanine, the CDR3 has 14 amino acids. Of the read, only the CDR3 DNA is kept; its 42 bases are in frame from base 1. The germline V gene (reference sequence) yields DFQATT for CDR1 and SNEGSKA for CDR2. V sheds 3 bases and J sheds 3 bases, leaving 15 bases between their ends.